This TCR beta chain came from a study of blood T cell repertoires in COVID-19. Study details: Samples representing acute and convalescent COVID-19 were sourced from the United States, Italy and Spain. The analysed material was cDNA or gDNA that came from T cells, B-cell-depleted T cells, or PBMCs.

Sequencing was performed with immunoSEQ multiplex PCR; in TCRdb, only in-frame clones are kept and a portion is missing. The sample consists of around 230,000 clones, over 70% of them appearing once. CDR1 and CDR2 from the germline V gene are MNHEY and SVGAGI. J lost 0 bases, V lost 5 bases, and 3 bases had no gene match. This CDR3 contains 15 residues. The rearrangement joins TRBV6-5 to TRBJ2-1; TRBD2 agrees at 8 bases. This clonotype originated in a man between 40 and 49 years old with acute or convalescent COVID-19. The material sequenced was peripheral blood. CDR3 residues: CASSRLAFSYNEQFF. The CDR3 DNA reads TGTGCCAGCAGTCGACTAGCGTTCTCCTACAATGAGCAGTTCTTC.